This T cell receptor beta chain was recorded in a study of blood T cell repertoires in COVID-19. Study as a whole: Material from acute and convalescent COVID-19 was sourced from the United States, Italy and Spain.

Germline values: CDR1 SEHNR, CDR2 FQNEAQ (reference sequence). The length of the CDR3 is 14 residues. V shed 5 bases and J shed 7 bases, with 17 bases lying between them. Method: immunoSEQ multiplex PCR; TCRdb's copy keeps in-frame clones and lacks some. The data contain roughly 350,000 clones, around nine tenths of them singletons. The sequenced material came from peripheral blood. The source of this sequence is a woman between 65 and 79 years old with COVID-19, enrolled during active disease. V and J are TRBV7-9 and TRBJ1-1; a weak D match, TRBD1 (6 bases). The CDR3 spells CASSQQGRVGEAFF. The CDR3 DNA follows: TGTGCCAGCAGCCAGCAGGGGAGGGTTGGTGAAGCTTTCTTT.